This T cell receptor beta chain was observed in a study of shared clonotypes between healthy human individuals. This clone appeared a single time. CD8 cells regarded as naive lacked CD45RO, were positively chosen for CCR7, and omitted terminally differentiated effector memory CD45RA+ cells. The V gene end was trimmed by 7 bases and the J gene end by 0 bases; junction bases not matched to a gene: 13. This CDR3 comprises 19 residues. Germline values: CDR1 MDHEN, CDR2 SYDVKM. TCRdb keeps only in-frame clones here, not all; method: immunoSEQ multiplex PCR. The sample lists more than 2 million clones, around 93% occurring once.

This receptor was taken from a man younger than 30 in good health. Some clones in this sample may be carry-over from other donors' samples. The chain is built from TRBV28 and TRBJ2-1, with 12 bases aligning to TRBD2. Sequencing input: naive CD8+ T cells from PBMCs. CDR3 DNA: TGTGCCAGCATCTCATGGGGACTAGCGGGTAAAAGCTCCTACAATGAGCAGTTCTTC. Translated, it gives CASISWGLAGKSSYNEQFF.